The 21 T cell receptor beta chains reported below all come from one sample, sequenced in a study of identical twins. TCRdb analysed the 5' RACE reads with MiXCR anew, one entry per CDR3 protein. The sample holds a few hundred thousand distinct CDR3 sequences, over 12% seen once. The sample was also linked to a second study, of yellow fever vaccine responses in identical twins.

Source material: CD4+ T cells sorted from blood. All receptors derive from a young woman in good health.

The table lists this clonotype with a few counts. This chain uses TRBV12-3 or TRBV12-4 with TRBJ1-6; no clear D gene. V lost 3 bases to trimming and J lost 10 bases, with 13 bases between them. The CDR3 runs to 14 residues. The CDR3: CASSFRSIYSPLHF. CDR3 nucleotide sequence: TGTGCCAGCAGTTTCCGCAGTATTTACTCACCCCTCCACTTT.

This clonotype showed up just a few times. The V call is TRBV24-1, the J call TRBJ2-7; D is ambiguous. The V end was cut by 9 bases, the J end by 2 bases, with 22 bases between. The germline CDR1 and CDR2 sequences are KGHDR and SFDVKD. CDR3 length: 16 residues. In DNA, the CDR3 is TGTGCCACCTCCCCTTCGGACGCCCGAAGCCCCTACGAGCAGTACTTC. Its protein is CATSPSDARSPYEQYF.

This clonotype was observed a few times. The chain joins TRBV7-2 to TRBJ2-3; 9 positions agree with TRBD1. J gave up 4 bases and V 5 bases, and 7 bases lay outside the gene matches. The V gene's germline CDR1 is SGHTA and CDR2 FQGNSA. CDR3 length equals 15 residues. CDR3 residues: CASSPRDRVADTQYF. Here the CDR3 DNA reads TGTGCCAGCAGCCCCCGGGACAGGGTCGCAGATACGCAGTATTTT.

The gene calls are TRBV20-1 and TRBJ1-4, with 8 positions matching TRBD1. This CDR3 is 14 amino acids long. J gave up 7 bases and V 2 bases, and 6 bases lay outside the gene matches. Germline V gene data show CDR1 as DFQATT and CDR2 as SNEGSKA (reference sequence). The DNA for the CDR3 is TGCAGTGCTAGACCCCGGACAGGGTTTGAAAAACTGTTTTTT. It encodes CSARPRTGFEKLFF.

This sequence joins TRBV12-5 and TRBJ2-6; the D gene is possibly TRBD1 (5 bases). The V and J ends lost 6 bases and 0 bases respectively, with 18 bases between them. Germline V CDR1 and CDR2: LGHNT, FRNRAP. This CDR3 is 18 amino acids long. In nucleotides, the CDR3 is TGTGCTAGTGGCTACAGGTTGACTCCCTCCTCTGGGGCCAACGTCCTGACTTTC. The encoded protein is CASGYRLTPSSGANVLTF.

The chain recombines TRBV11-2 with TRBJ2-7; 7 bases match TRBD1. Germline V gene data show CDR1 as SGHAT and CDR2 as FQNNGV. J lost 4 bases, V lost 6 bases, and 21 bases had no gene match. This CDR3 has 18 amino acids. The DNA for the CDR3 is TGTGCCAGCAGTAAACCTGTTACCGGTGGGGGACAGAGGTACGAGCAGTACTTC. It encodes CASSKPVTGGGQRYEQYF.

This clonotype was counted at least ten times. The CDR3 protein is CSVELVQGPSYEQYF. In DNA, the CDR3 is TGCAGCGTTGAGCTTGTCCAGGGGCCCTCCTACGAGCAGTACTTC. J is TRBJ2-7 and V is TRBV29-1; D might be TRBD1 (6 bases). Trimming pared 3 bases from V and 0 bases from J, leaving 15 bases between. The CDR3 totals 15 residues. CDR1 and CDR2 from the germline V gene are SQVTM and ANQGSEA.

The chain couples TRBV6-1 to TRBJ2-3, with a possible D match to TRBD2 (5 bases). Germline CDR1 and CDR2: MNHNS and SASEGT. V lost 7 bases to trimming and J lost 2 bases, with 13 bases between them. The CDR3 totals 14 residues. The DNA for the CDR3 is TGTGCCAGCACAATCGCGGGCACCACAGATACGCAGTATTTT. This encodes CASTIAGTTDTQYF.

There are a few counts of this clonotype. The V and J genes are TRBV10-2 and TRBJ2-1; 7 bases align to TRBD1. Germline-derived CDR1 and CDR2 are WSHSY and SAAADI. The J segment lost 2 bases and the V segment lost 4 bases, leaving 2 bases of the junction unmatched. CDR3 length: 14 residues. This CDR3 is CASSADRAYNEQFF. In DNA, the CDR3 is TGCGCCAGCAGTGCCGACAGGGCCTACAATGAGCAGTTCTTC.

This chain connects TRBV6-1 to TRBJ2-3, with D perhaps TRBD1 or TRBD2 (5 bases each). V lost 6 bases and J lost 6, with 19 bases in between. Germline values: CDR1 MNHNS, CDR2 SASEGT. CDR3 length: 15 amino acids. CDR3 nucleotide sequence: TGTGCCAGCAGAGGGGTAGCGAGGGGAGCGGATACGCAGTATTTT. Its translation: CASRGVARGADTQYF.

This clonotype was found many times. This chain links TRBV13 with TRBJ2-7; D call uncertain. The CDR3 length is 11 residues. The V gene lost 4 bases and the J gene lost 7 bases, with 8 bases spanning the gap. Germline values: CDR1 PRHDT, CDR2 FYEKMQ (reference sequence). The CDR3 DNA reads TGTGCCAGCAGCTCCCCCGGAGAGCAGTACGTC. It encodes CASSSPGEQYV.

This chain links TRBV5-1 with TRBJ1-1; TRBD1 might be the D (5 bases). Germline V gene data show CDR1 as SGHRS and CDR2 as YFSETQ. Deletions cut 1 base from V and 1 base from J, with 14 bases between. The CDR3 extends over 16 amino acids. CDR3 region: CASSLTATAPNTEAFF. In DNA form, the CDR3 reads TGCGCCAGCAGCTTGACGGCGACAGCCCCGAACACTGAAGCTTTCTTT.

This clonotype has a count of ten or more. This rearrangement joins TRBV7-9 to TRBJ2-1; D remains ambiguous. Germline V gene sequence: CDR1 SEHNR, CDR2 FQNEAQ (reference sequence). Trimming stripped 2 bases from V and 3 bases from J, with 8 bases between. The CDR3 has 14 residues. The CDR3 DNA is TGTGCCAGCAGCTTATCACAGAACTACAATGAGCAGTTCTTC. It yields the protein CASSLSQNYNEQFF.

The table lists this clonotype with many counts. The genes are TRBV12-3 or TRBV12-4 and TRBJ2-7, with TRBD2 matching 10 bases. Losses at the gene ends were 6 bases for V and 2 bases for J; bases not matched to a gene: 4. The CDR3 totals 14 residues. CDR3 nucleotides: TGTGCCAGCAGCAGAAGCGGGAGGGCCTACGAGCAGTACTTC. Protein product: CASSRSGRAYEQYF.

This clonotype was detected a few times. The rearrangement links TRBV18 to TRBJ1-2; weak D call: TRBD1 (5 bases). This CDR3 has 16 amino acids. The V and J ends lost 2 bases and 4 bases respectively, with 17 bases between them. The germline gives CDR1 KGHSH, CDR2 LQKENI. CDR3: CASSPDLRGGTYGYTF. The CDR3 DNA is TGTGCCAGCTCACCAGACCTTCGGGGGGGGACCTATGGCTACACCTTC.

There are a few counts of this clonotype. J is TRBJ2-1 and V is TRBV5-1; 7 bases align to TRBD1. The CDR3 consists of 15 residues. J lost 1 base, V lost 4 bases, and 5 bases had no gene match. The V gene's germline CDR1 is SGHRS and CDR2 YFSETQ. CDR3 sequence (DNA): TGCGCCAGCAGCCGAGGCAGGGGGTCCTACAATGAGCAGTTCTTC. Translation: CASSRGRGSYNEQFF. Combining the CDR3 with reference TRBV5-1 and TRBJ2-1 gives the whole variable domain KAGVTQTPRYLIKTRGQQVTLSCSPISGHRSVSWYQQTPGQGLQFLFEYFSETQRNKGNFPGRFSGRQFSNSRSEMNVSTLELGDSALYLCASSRGRGSYNEQFFGPGTRLTVL.

The chain joins TRBV20-1 to TRBJ2-5; unclear D gene. The V end lost 5 bases, the J end lost 1 base, and 11 bases lay between the germline ends. This CDR3 has 13 residues. Germline lookup yields CDR1 DFQATT and CDR2 SNEGSKA (reference sequence). CDR3 DNA sequence: TGCAGTGCTCCCGTCGAATCCCAAGAGACCCAGTACTTC. Translation gives CSAPVESQETQYF.

This clonotype was detected ten times or more. V is TRBV29-1 and J is TRBJ2-1, with a possible D match to TRBD1 (6 bases). The V gene's germline CDR1 is SQVTM and CDR2 ANQGSEA. The CDR3 runs 11 residues. V was shortened by 5 bases and J by 6 bases, with 8 bases between the two germline ends. DNA for the CDR3: TGCAGCGTTCGGGACATCAATGAGCAGTTCTTC. Its protein product is CSVRDINEQFF.

The CDR3 nucleotides are TGTGCCAGCAGTGAAGGTTCCGGGGCCAACGTCCTGACTTTC. It encodes CASSEGSGANVLTF. The chain joins TRBV25-1 to TRBJ2-6, with D unclear. The CDR3 length is 14 residues. CDR1 is MGHDK, CDR2 SYGVNS, per germline. The ends were cut back, 2 bases at V and 4 bases at J, with 6 bases in the middle. Full variable domain (remainder filled in from reference TRBV25-1 and TRBJ2-6): EADIYQTPRYLVIGTGKKITLECSQTMGHDKMYWYQQDPGMELHLIHYSYGVNSTEKGDLSSESTVSRIRTEHFPLTLESARPSHTSQYLCASSEGSGANVLTFGAGSRLTVL.

This clonotype was counted many times. The rearrangement joins TRBV3-1 to TRBJ2-1, with D possibly matching TRBD1 (5 bases). Germline V lookup: CDR1 LGHDT, CDR2 YNNKEL (reference sequence). V lost 6 bases to trimming and J lost 5 bases, with 11 bases between them. The CDR3 is made up of 13 amino acids. CDR3 in amino acids: CASSQGRDNEQFF. The DNA for the CDR3 is TGTGCCAGCAGTCAGGGTAGGGACAATGAGCAGTTCTTC.

V is TRBV5-1 and J is TRBJ1-1; possible D gene TRBD1, 6 bases. Germline CDR1 and CDR2: SGHRS and YFSETQ. CDR3 length: 15 residues. V gave up 2 bases and J gave up 11 bases, with 22 bases separating them. In DNA form, the CDR3 reads TGCGCCAGCAGCTTTAAGGGGGGTGAGGTGTCAGTGGCTTTCTTT. Amino acids: CASSFKGGEVSVAFF.